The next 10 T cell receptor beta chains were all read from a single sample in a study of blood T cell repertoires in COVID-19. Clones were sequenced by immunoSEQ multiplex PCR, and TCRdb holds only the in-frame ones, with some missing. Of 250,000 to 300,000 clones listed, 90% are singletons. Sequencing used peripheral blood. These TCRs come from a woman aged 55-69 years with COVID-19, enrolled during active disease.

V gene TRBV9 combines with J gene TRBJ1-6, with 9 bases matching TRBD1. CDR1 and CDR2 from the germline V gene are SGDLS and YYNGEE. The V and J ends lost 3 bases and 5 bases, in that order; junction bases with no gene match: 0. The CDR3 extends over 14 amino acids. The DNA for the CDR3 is TGTGCCAGCAGCGGACAGGGGGATAATTCACCCCTCCACTTT. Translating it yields CASSGQGDNSPLHF.

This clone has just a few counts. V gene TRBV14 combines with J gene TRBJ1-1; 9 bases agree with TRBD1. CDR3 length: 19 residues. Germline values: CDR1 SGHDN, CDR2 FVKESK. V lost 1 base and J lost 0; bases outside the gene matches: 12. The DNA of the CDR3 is TGTGCCAGCAGCCAAGTAAAAGGAACAGGGGGCCCCATGAACACTGAAGCTTTCTTT. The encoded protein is CASSQVKGTGGPMNTEAFF.

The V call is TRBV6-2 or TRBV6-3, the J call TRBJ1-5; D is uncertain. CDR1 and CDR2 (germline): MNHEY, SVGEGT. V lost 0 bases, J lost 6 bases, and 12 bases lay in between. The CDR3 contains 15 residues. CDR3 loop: CASSYSPVNPQPQHF. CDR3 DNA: TGTGCCAGCAGTTACTCGCCGGTGAACCCTCAGCCCCAGCATTTT.

The CDR3 nucleotides read TGTGCCAGCAGTCGACAGGGGGCCAGTCAGCCCCAGCATTTT. Translation: CASSRQGASQPQHF. The rearrangement joins TRBV6-6 to TRBJ1-5; 10 bases are shared with TRBD1. The CDR3 contains 14 residues. V was clipped by 5 bases and J by 6 bases; unmatched bases: 4. Per the germline V gene, CDR1 is MNHNY and CDR2 is SVGAGI (reference sequence).

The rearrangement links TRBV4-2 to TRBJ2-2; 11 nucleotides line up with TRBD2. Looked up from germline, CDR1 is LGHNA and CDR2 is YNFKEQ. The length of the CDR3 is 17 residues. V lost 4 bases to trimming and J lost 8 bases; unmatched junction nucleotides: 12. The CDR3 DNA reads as TGTGCCAGCAGCCTCACGACTAGCGGGATTCGAGGGGGGGAGCTGTTTTTT. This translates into CASSLTTSGIRGGELFF.

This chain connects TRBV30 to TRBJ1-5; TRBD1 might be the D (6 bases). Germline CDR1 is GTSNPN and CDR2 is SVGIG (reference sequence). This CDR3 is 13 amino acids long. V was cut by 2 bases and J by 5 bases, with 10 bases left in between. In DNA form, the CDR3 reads TGTGCCTGGAGTACACGGACAGATCAGCCCCAGCATTTT. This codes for CAWSTRTDQPQHF. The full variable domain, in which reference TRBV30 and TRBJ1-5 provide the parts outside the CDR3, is SQTIHQWPATLVQPVGSPLSLECTVEGTSNPNLYWYRQAAGRGLQLLFYSVGIGQISSEVPQNLSASRPQDRQFILSSKKLLLSDSGFYLCAWSTRTDQPQHFGDGTRLSIL.

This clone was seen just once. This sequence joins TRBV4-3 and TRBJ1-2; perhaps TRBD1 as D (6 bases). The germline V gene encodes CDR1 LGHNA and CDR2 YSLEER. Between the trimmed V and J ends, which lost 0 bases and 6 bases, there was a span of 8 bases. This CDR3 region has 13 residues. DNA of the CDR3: TGCGCCAGCAGCCAAGACAGGGGCCATGGCTACACCTTC. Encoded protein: CASSQDRGHGYTF.

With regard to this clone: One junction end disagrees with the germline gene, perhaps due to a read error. In DNA form, the CDR3 reads TGTGCCAGCAGCATGGGAAGGGGGACCCCTTCTCTCTTC. Protein sequence: CASSMGRGTPSLF. The V gene is TRBV14, the J gene TRBJ2-1; tentative D call: TRBD1 (6 bases). The CDR3 consists of 13 residues. Germline values: CDR1 SGHDN, CDR2 FVKESK.

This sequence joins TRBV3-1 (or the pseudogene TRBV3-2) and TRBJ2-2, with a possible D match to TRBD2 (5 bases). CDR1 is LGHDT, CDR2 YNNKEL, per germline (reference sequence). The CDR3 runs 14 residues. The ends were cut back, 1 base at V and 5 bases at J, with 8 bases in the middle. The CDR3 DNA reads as TGTGCCAGCAGCCAAGTTTCGGGGACCGGGGAGCTGTTTTTT. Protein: CASSQVSGTGELFF.

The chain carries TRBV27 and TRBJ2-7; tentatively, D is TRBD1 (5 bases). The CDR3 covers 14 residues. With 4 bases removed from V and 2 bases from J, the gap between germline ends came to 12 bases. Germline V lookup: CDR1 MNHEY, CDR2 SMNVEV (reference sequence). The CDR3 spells CASSSRRGTYEQYF. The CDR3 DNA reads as TGTGCCAGCAGTTCTCGAAGGGGTACCTACGAGCAGTACTTC.